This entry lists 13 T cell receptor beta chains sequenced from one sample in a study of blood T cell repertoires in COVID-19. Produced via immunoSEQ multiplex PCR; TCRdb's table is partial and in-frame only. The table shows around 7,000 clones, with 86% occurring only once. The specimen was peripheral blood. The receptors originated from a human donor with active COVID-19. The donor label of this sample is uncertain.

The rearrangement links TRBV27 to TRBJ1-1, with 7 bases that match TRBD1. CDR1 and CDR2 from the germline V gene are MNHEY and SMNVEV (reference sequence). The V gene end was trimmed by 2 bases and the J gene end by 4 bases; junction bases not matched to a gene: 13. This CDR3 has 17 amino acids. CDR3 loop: CASSLRQGALSGTEAFF. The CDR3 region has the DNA TGTGCCAGCAGTTTAAGACAGGGAGCCCTAAGCGGCACTGAAGCTTTCTTT.

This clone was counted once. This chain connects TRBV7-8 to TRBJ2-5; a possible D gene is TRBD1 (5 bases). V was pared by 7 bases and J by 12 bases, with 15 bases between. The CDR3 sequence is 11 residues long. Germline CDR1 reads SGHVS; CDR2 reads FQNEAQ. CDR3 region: CASTLTGDEYF. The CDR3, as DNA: TGTGCCAGCACCCTAACAGGAGATGAGTACTTC.

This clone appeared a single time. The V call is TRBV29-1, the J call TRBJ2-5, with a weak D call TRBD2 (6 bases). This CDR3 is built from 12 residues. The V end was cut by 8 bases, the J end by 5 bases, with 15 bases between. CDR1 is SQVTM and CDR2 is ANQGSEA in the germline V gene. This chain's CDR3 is CSSGEGSETQYF. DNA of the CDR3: TGCAGCTCGGGAGAGGGATCCGAGACCCAGTACTTC.

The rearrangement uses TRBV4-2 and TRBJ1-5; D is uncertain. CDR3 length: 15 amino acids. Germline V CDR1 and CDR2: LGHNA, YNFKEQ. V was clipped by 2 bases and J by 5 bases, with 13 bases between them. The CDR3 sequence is CASSQPGEFYQPQHF. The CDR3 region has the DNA TGTGCCAGCAGCCAACCTGGGGAGTTCTATCAGCCCCAGCATTTT.

The CDR3 sequence: CASSLDRNSNQPQHF. The CDR3 DNA follows: TGTGCCAGCAGTTTGGACAGGAATAGCAATCAGCCCCAGCATTTT. The rearrangement uses TRBV6-5 and TRBJ1-5; TRBD1 matches at 7 bases. The V gene's germline CDR1 is MNHEY and CDR2 SVGAGI. CDR3 length: 15 amino acids. V dropped 4 bases and J dropped 0; count of bases not matched to a gene: 3.

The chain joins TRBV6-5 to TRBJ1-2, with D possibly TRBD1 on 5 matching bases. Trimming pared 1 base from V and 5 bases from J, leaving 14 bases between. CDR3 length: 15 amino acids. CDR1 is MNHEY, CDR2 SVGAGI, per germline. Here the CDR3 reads CASSYLPGKGYGYTF. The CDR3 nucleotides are TGTGCCAGCAGTTACTTACCAGGGAAAGGATATGGCTACACCTTC.

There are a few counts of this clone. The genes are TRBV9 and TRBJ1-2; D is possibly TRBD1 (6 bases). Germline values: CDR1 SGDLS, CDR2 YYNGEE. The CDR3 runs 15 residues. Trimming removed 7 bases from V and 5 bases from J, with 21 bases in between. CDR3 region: CASSESSGALYGYTF. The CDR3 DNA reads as TGTGCCAGCTCAGAATCCTCAGGGGCATTATATGGCTACACCTTC.

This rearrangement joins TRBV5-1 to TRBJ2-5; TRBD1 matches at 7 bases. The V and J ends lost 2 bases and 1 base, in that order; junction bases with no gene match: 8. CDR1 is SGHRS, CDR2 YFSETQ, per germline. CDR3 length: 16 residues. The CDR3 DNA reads TGCGCCAGCAGCTTTACCGGGACAGCGTCCCAAGAGACCCAGTACTTC. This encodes CASSFTGTASQETQYF.

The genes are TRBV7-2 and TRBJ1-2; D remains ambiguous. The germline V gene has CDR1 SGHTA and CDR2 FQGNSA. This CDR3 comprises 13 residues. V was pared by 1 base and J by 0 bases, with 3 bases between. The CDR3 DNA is TGTGCCAGCAGCTTAGGAGCTAACTATGGCTACACCTTC. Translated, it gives CASSLGANYGYTF. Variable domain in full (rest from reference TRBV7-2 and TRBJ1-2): GAGVSQSPSNKVTEKGKDVELRCDPISGHTALYWYRQSLGQGLEFLIYFQGNSAPDKSGLPSDRFSAERTGGSVSTLTIQRTQQEDSAVYLCASSLGANYGYTFGSGTRLTVV.

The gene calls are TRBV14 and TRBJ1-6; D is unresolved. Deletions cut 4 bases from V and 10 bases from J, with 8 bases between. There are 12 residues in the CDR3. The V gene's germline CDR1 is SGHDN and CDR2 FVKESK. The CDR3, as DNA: TGTGCCAGCAGCCCGGTTAGATCACCCCTCCACTTT. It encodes CASSPVRSPLHF. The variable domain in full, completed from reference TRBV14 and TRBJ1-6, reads EAGVTQFPSHSVIEKGQTVTLRCDPISGHDNLYWYRRVMGKEIKFLLHFVKESKQDESGMPNNRFLAERTGGTYSTLKVQPAELEDSGVYFCASSPVRSPLHFGNGTRLTVT.

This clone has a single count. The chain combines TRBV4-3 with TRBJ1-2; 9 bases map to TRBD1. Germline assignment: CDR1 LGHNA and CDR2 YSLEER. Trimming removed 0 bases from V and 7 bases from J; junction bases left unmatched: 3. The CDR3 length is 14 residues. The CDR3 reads CASSQEGQGTGYTF. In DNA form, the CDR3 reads TGCGCCAGCAGCCAAGAGGGACAGGGAACTGGCTACACCTTC.

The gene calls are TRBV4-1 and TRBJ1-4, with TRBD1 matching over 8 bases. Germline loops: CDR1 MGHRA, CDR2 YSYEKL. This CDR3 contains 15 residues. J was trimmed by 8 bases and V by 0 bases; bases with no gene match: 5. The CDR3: CASSQEWRTGEKLFF. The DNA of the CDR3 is TGCGCCAGCAGCCAAGAATGGAGGACAGGGGAAAAACTGTTTTTT.

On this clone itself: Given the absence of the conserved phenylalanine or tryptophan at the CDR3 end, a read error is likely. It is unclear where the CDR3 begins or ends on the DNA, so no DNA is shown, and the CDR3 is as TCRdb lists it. The CDR3 is CASSDCRDRTLPL. The rearrangement uses TRBV6-4 and TRBJ2-3; the DNA was not used to check the table's D call, TRBD1. CDR1 is MRHNA and CDR2 is SNTAGT in the germline V gene. The CDR3 is 13 residues long, ends included.